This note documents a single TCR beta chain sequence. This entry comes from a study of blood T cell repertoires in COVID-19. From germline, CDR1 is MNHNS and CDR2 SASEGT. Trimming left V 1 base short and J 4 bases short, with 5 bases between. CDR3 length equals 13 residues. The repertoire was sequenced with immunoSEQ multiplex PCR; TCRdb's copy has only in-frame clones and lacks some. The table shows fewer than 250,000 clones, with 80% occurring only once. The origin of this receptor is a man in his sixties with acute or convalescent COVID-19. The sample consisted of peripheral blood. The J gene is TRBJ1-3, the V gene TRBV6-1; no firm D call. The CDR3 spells CASSEERGNTIYF. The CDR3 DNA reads TGTGCCAGCAGTGAAGAGAGGGGAAACACCATATATTTT.